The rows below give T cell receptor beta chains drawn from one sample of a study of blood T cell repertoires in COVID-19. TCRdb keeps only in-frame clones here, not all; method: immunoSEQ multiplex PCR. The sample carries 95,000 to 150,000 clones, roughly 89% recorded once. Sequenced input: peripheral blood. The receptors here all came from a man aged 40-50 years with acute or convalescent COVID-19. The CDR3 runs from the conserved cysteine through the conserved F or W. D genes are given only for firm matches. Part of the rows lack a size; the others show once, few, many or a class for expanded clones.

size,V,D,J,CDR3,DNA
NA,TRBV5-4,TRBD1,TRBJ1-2,CASSTGQERIGYTF,TGTGCCAGCAGCACCGGACAGGAGCGGATTGGCTACACCTTC
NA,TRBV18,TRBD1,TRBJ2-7,CASSLGTGGFSYEQYF,TGTGCCAGCTCACTCGGGACAGGGGGTTTCTCCTACGAGCAGTACTTC
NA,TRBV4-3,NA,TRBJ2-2,CASSQPGRAGAGTGELFF,TGCGCCAGCAGCCAACCTGGACGGGCAGGGGCGGGCACCGGGGAGCTGTTTTTT
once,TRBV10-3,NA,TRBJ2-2,CALQEGGELFF,TGTGCCTTACAAGAGGGAGGGGAGCTGTTTTTT
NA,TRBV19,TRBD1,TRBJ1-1,CASSKGQGSPEAFF,TGTGCCAGTAGTAAGGGACAGGGGAGTCCTGAAGCTTTCTTT
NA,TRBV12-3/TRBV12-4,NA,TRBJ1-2,CASTTRASGGYTF,TGTGCCAGCACGACCAGGGCTTCGGGCGGCTACACCTTC
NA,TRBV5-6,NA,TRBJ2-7,CASSLVGQGTSYEQYF,TGTGCCAGCAGCTTGGTAGGGCAGGGGACCTCCTACGAGCAGTACTTC
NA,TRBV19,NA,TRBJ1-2,CASSIARGGASYGYTF,TGTGCCAGTAGTATCGCCCGTGGGGGGGCGTCCTATGGCTACACCTTC
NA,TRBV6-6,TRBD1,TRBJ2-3,CASSGPTGRDTQYF,TGTGCCAGCAGTGGCCCGACAGGGCGCGATACGCAGTATTTT
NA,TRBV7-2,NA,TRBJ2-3,CASSLVSGESTDTQYF,TGTGCCAGCAGCTTAGTCTCCGGGGAAAGCACAGATACGCAGTATTTT
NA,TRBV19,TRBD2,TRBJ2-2,CASSIGQGGSDTGELFF,TGTGCCAGTAGTATAGGGCAGGGAGGGTCGGACACCGGGGAGCTGTTTTTT
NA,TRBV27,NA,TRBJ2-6,CASSFAGANVLTF,TGTGCCAGCAGTTTCGCTGGGGCCAACGTCCTGACTTTC
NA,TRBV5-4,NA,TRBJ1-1,CASSGGRVGITEAFF,TGTGCCAGCAGCGGTGGGAGGGTCGGCATCACTGAAGCTTTCTTT
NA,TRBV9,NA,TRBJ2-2,CASSPRARGDGELFF,TGTGCCAGCAGCCCCAGGGCCAGGGGTGACGGGGAGCTGTTTTTT
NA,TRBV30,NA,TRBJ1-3,CAWSTTGLSGNTIYF,TGTGCCTGGAGTACGACAGGTCTCTCTGGAAACACCATATATTTT
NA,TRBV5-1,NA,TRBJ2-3,CASSLRDTDTQYF,TGCGCCAGCAGCTTGCGGGACACAGATACGCAGTATTTT
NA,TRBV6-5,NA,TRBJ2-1,CASRNRGGSYNEQFF,TGTGCCAGCAGAAACAGGGGGGGATCCTACAATGAGCAGTTCTTC
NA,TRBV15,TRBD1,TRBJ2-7,CATSSQKQGEQYF,TGTGCCACCAGCAGTCAAAAACAGGGGGAGCAGTACTTC
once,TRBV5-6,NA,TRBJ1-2,CASSFRRNARDYGYTF,TGTGCCAGCAGCTTCAGACGAAACGCCAGGGACTATGGCTACACCTTC
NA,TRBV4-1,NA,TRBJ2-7,CASSQGRGGDEQYF,TGCGCCAGCAGCCAAGGGAGGGGAGGCGACGAGCAGTACTTC
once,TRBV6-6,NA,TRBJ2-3,CASNPLPDSYTDTQYF,TGTGCCAGCAACCCCCTGCCGGACAGTTACACAGATACGCAGTATTTT
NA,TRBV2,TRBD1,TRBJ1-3,CASSKFAGTGGGNTIYF,TGTGCCAGCAGTAAATTTGCCGGGACAGGGGGAGGAAACACCATATATTTT
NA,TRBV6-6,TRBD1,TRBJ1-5,CASGLPGGDGNQPQHF,TGTGCCAGCGGACTCCCAGGGGGCGACGGCAATCAGCCCCAGCATTTT
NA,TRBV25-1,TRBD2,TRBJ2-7,CASSEGAGSEQYF,TGTGCCAGCAGTGAGGGAGCGGGAAGCGAGCAGTACTTC
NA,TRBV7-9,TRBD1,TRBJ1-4,CASKWDSYNTTNEKLFF,TGTGCCAGTAAATGGGACAGCTACAACACAACTAATGAAAAACTGTTTTTT
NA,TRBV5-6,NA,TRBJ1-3,CASSLPAQGNTIYF,TGTGCCAGCAGCTTGCCCGCACAGGGAAACACCATATATTTT
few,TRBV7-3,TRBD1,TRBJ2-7,CASAWDSSYEQYF,TGTGCCAGCGCCTGGGACAGCTCCTACGAGCAGTACTTC
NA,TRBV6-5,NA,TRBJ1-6,CASSYSGTPNSPLHF,TGTGCCAGCAGTTACTCCGGGACTCCTAATTCACCCCTCCACTTT
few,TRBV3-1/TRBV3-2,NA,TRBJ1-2,CASSQGSWGGSGYTF,TGTGCCAGCAGCCAAGGTTCTTGGGGGGGTTCTGGCTACACCTTC
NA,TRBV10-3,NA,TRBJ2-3,CAIRGSLTDTQYF,TGTGCCATCAGGGGCAGCCTTACAGATACGCAGTATTTT
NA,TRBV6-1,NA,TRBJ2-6,CASSGRDTFSGANVLTF,TGTGCCAGCAGTGGCCGGGACACCTTCTCTGGGGCCAACGTCCTGACTTTC
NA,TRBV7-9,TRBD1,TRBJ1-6,CASNSGQGRNSPLHF,TGTGCCAGCAACAGCGGACAGGGACGTAATTCACCCCTCCACTTT
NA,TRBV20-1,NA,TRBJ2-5,CSATPGETQYF,TGCAGTGCCACCCCAGGGGAGACCCAGTACTTC
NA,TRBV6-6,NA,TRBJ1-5,CASRTWGRPQHF,TGTGCCAGCAGGACGTGGGGGCGGCCCCAGCATTTT
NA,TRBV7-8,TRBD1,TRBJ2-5,CASSKGGARQETQYF,TGTGCCAGCAGCAAAGGGGGCGCAAGGCAAGAGACCCAGTACTTC
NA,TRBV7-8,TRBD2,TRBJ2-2,CASSLGREDTGELFF,TGTGCCAGCAGCTTAGGTCGGGAGGACACCGGGGAGCTGTTTTTT
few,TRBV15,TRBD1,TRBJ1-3,CATSRGGQAYGNTIYF,TGTGCCACCAGCAGAGGGGGACAGGCGTACGGAAACACCATATATTTT
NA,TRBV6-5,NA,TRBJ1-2,CASGGGSYGYTF,TGTGCCAGCGGGGGGGGCTCCTATGGCTACACCTTC
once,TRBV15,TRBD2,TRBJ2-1,CATSRDRGLAVSEQFF,TGTGCCACCAGCAGAGATCGAGGACTAGCGGTTAGTGAGCAGTTCTTC
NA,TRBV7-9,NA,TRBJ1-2,CASSLDGRSNGYTF,TGTGCCAGCAGCTTAGACGGCAGGTCAAACGGCTACACCTTC
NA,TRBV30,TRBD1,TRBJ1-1,CAWRPGQGTMNTEAFF,TGTGCCTGGAGACCGGGACAGGGGACTATGAACACTGAAGCTTTCTTT
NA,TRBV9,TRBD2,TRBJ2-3,CASSVLGTSGASTDTQYF,TGTGCCAGCAGCGTATTAGGGACTAGCGGGGCCAGCACAGATACGCAGTATTTT
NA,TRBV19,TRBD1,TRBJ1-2,CASRGGTVGGYTF,TGTGCCAGTAGAGGGGGGACAGTAGGTGGCTACACCTTC
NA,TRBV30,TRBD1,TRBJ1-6,CAWKRQGTSPLHF,TGTGCCTGGAAACGACAGGGTACGTCACCCCTCCACTTT